The 12 T cell receptor beta chains reported below all come from one sample, sequenced in a study of tumor-infiltrating lymphocytes in primary liver carcinoma. Alongside blood RNA obtained from unsorted whole blood, germline DNA was also extracted. TCR beta cDNA was made from 400 to 500 ng total RNA with a constant-region primer. Generation of the TCR beta libraries relied on three nested multiplex PCR rounds using slightly modified ARM-PCR. Investigators reported that the first two PCR rounds, at roughly 11 cycles each, used TRBV1-TRBV30 forward primers with a C-beta reverse primer. TCRdb independently ran MiXCR on the multiplex PCR reads; one entry per CDR3 protein. This table has around 330,000 distinct CDR3 sequences, roughly 60% appearing once. Material: peripheral blood. All receptors derive from a woman aged 25 to 45 with primary liver carcinoma and hepatitis B virus infection.

Many counts were recorded for this clonotype. The chain is built from TRBV6-2 or TRBV6-3 and TRBJ2-7; D might be TRBD1 (5 bases). The CDR3 sequence is 15 residues long. Between the trimmed V and J ends, which lost 6 bases and 2 bases, there was a span of 17 bases. Germline CDR1 and CDR2: MNHEY and SVGEGT. Here the CDR3 DNA reads TGTGCCAGCAGGACAAGACAGAGACACCCCTACGAGCAGTACTTC. Translated: CASRTRQRHPYEQYF.

Many counts were recorded for this clonotype. V usage is TRBV12-3 or TRBV12-4 and J usage is TRBJ1-2; no reliable D call. Trimming stripped 3 bases from V and 3 bases from J, with 8 bases between. The CDR3 covers 13 residues. The CDR3 sequence is CASSLSEYYGYTF. For the CDR3, the DNA is TGTGCCAGCAGTTTGTCGGAATACTATGGCTACACCTTC.

A remark on this clonotype: Relative to the germline gene, one junction end is altered; a read error may explain this. This chain connects TRBV24-1 to TRBJ2-1; 7 bases agree with TRBD1. Looked up from germline, CDR1 is KGHDR and CDR2 is SFDVKD. This CDR3 spans 13 amino acids. The CDR3: CATNRQGFDEQFF. In DNA, the CDR3 is TGTGCTACCAACCGACAGGGATTCGATGAGCAGTTCTTC.

At least ten counts were recorded for this clonotype. J is TRBJ2-2 and V is TRBV12-3 or TRBV12-4; D might be TRBD2 (5 bases). V was pared by 2 bases and J by 8 bases, with 9 bases between. The CDR3 runs 13 residues. The CDR3 DNA is TGTGCCAGCAGTTTACAGTCGGGGGGGGAGCTGTTTTTT. It yields the protein CASSLQSGGELFF.

The chain carries TRBV6-5 and TRBJ2-5, with a tentative D call TRBD2 (5 bases). V was trimmed by 10 bases and J by 4 bases, leaving 19 bases between them. There are 14 residues in the CDR3. Germline CDR1 MNHEY, CDR2 SVGAGI. CDR3 residues: CAISRIGMPETQYF. The CDR3 DNA reads TGTGCCATCTCGAGGATCGGGATGCCAGAGACCCAGTACTTC.

To note about this clonotype: It is likely a read error, because the conserved phenylalanine at the end of the CDR3 is missing. J is TRBJ1-2 and V is TRBV6-2 or TRBV6-3, with a possible D match to TRBD1 (6 bases). V shed 10 bases and J shed 4 bases, with 19 bases lying between them. The length of the CDR3 is 14 residues. Germline assignment: CDR1 MNHEY and CDR2 SVGEGT. CDR3 coding DNA: TGTGCCACCTACCTCTCGGGACAAGTCTATGGCTACACCCTC. Protein product: CATYLSGQVYGYTL.

There are many counts of this clonotype. The V call is TRBV5-4, the J call TRBJ2-7, with 7 bases matching TRBD2. The CDR3 is 16 residues long. The germline gives CDR1 SGHNT, CDR2 YYREEE (reference sequence). Trimming cost V 5 bases and J 0 bases; bases outside gene matches: 11. The CDR3 sequence is CASRRAAGASSYEQYF. Written as DNA, the CDR3 is TGTGCCAGCAGAAGGGCGGCGGGAGCGAGCTCCTACGAGCAGTACTTC.

A word on this clonotype: One base away lies a much larger clone, so this may be a sequencing read error. The rearrangement uses TRBV29-1 and TRBJ2-1; D gene ambiguous. The length of the CDR3 is 11 residues. CDR1 is SQVTM and CDR2 is ANQGSEA in the germline V gene. The CDR3 loop is CSVEAYNEQLF. The CDR3 DNA reads TGCAGCGTTGAAGCCTACAATGAGCAGCTCTTC.

A note on this clonotype: This clone may be a read error of a much larger clone one base away. The chain links TRBV12-3 or TRBV12-4 to TRBJ2-3; D is unresolved. CDR3 length: 15 amino acids. V was clipped by 4 bases and J by 3 bases, with 14 bases between them. CDR3 amino acids: CASSCLATWTDTQYF. In DNA form, the CDR3 reads TGTGCCAGCAGTTGTCTCGCTACATGGACAGATACGCAGTATTTT.

This clonotype was observed once. Sequence at one end of the junction differs from germline and may be a read error. The CDR3 DNA follows: TGTGCCTGCAGCAATCTCCTGGACAGGGGACTAGCAGCCGGGAAGCTGTTTTTT. It yields the protein CACSNLLDRGLAAGKLFF. The chain combines TRBV11-1 with TRBJ2-2, with D perhaps TRBD1 or TRBD2 (9 bases each). Germline V gene lookup returns CDR1 SGHAT and CDR2 FQDESV (reference sequence). The CDR3 covers 18 residues.

This clonotype was detected only a few times. The V gene is TRBV6-1, the J gene TRBJ2-7; D is tentatively TRBD1 or TRBD2 (5 bases each). The V gene lost 8 bases and the J gene lost 3 bases, with 11 bases spanning the gap. Per germline, CDR1 MNHNS and CDR2 SASEGT. The CDR3 spans 12 residues. CDR3 residues: CASGGFNYEQYF. The CDR3 nucleotides are TGTGCCAGCGGGGGTTTCAACTACGAGCAGTACTTC.

This clonotype was recorded a few times. V and J are TRBV10-2 and TRBJ2-2; the match to TRBD2 covers 11 bases. Germline CDR1 reads WSHSY; CDR2 reads SAAADI. Germline trimming cut 6 bases from V and 5 bases from J; bases unmatched to any gene: 2. The CDR3 is 14 amino acids. CDR3 DNA: TGCGCCAGCAGACTAGCGGGAGCGACCGGGGAGCTGTTTTTT. It codes for CASRLAGATGELFF.